What follows is one T cell receptor (beta chain) and its context. This specimen belongs to a study of T cell changes during pregnancy in multiple sclerosis. Only in-frame clones appear in the TCRdb table, and some are missing; sequencing was by immunoSEQ multiplex PCR. The sample lists 58,000 or so clones, approximately 90% occurring once. This TCR derives from a female donor with multiple sclerosis, enrolled in a pregnancy study. Here the sequenced sample was CD4+ T cells from peripheral blood mononuclear cells, taken in the third trimester of pregnancy.

The CDR3 nucleotides are TGTGCCAGCAGTGACACGGTGATTAACCAAGAGACCCAGTACTTC. Protein: CASSDTVINQETQYF. The chain recombines TRBV6-1 with TRBJ2-5; D call uncertain. The V and J ends lost 3 bases and 0 bases respectively, with 11 bases between them. The CDR3 is 15 residues long. Per germline, CDR1 MNHNS and CDR2 SASEGT.